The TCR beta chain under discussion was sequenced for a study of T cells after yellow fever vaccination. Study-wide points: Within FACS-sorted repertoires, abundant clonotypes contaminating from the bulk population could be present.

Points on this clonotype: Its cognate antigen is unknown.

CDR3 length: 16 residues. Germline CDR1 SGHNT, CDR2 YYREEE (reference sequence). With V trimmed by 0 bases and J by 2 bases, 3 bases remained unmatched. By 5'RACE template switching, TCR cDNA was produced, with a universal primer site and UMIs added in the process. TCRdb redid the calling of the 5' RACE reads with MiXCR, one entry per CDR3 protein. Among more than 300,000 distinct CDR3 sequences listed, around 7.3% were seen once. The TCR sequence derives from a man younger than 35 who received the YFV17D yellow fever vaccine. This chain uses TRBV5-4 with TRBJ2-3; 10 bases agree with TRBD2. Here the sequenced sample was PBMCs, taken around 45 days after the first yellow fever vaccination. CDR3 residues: CASSLDLAGDTDTQYF. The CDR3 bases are TGTGCCAGCAGCTTGGATCTAGCGGGGGACACAGATACGCAGTATTTT.